This passage covers 17 T cell receptor beta chains from one sample sequenced in a study of cytomegalovirus exposure and HLA in healthy donors. The study ran its PCR with 60 Vbeta and 13 Jbeta primers. TCRdb's table, derived via immunoSEQ multiplex PCR, lists solely in-frame clones and lacks some. This sample has tens of thousands of clones, with approximately 79% found just once. Sequences were obtained from PBMCs. These receptors were taken from a woman aged 25 to 39 in good health and CMV-seropositive.

This clone was seen just once. This chain joins TRBV28 and TRBJ2-5; possibly TRBD1 for D (5 bases). The DNA end is a closer match to TRBJ2-7, so the J assignment may be wrong. CDR1 and CDR2 (germline): MDHEN, SYDVKM. The CDR3 consists of 14 residues. The chain's CDR3 is CASSLIQGRGEQYF. The CDR3 bases are TGTGCCAGCAGTTTGATCCAGGGAAGGGGCGAGCAGTACTTC.

The chain is built from TRBV19 and TRBJ1-1; 8 bases agree with TRBD1. The CDR3 is 13 amino acids. The V gene end was trimmed by 3 bases and the J gene end by 8 bases; junction bases not matched to a gene: 5. Germline assignment: CDR1 LNHDA and CDR2 SQIVND (reference sequence). The CDR3, as DNA: TGTGCCAGTAGTATTGTCAGGGGGCAGGAAGCTTTCTTT. Protein: CASSIVRGQEAFF.

This rearrangement joins TRBV11-3 to TRBJ2-1; 12 bases agree with TRBD1. The germline V gene has CDR1 SGHNT and CDR2 YENEEA. V shed 4 bases and J 5 bases; nucleotides not matched to a gene: 9. This CDR3 is 17 amino acids long. This CDR3 is CASSSPTGTGGHNEQFF. CDR3 nucleotides: TGTGCCAGCAGCTCACCTACCGGGACAGGGGGCCACAATGAGCAGTTCTTC. The full variable domain, rest sourced from reference TRBV11-3 and TRBJ2-1, is EAGVVQSPRYKIIEKKQPVAFWCNPISGHNTLYWYLQNLGQGPELLIRYENEEAVDDSQLPKDRFSAERLKGVDSTLKIQPAELGDSAVYLCASSSPTGTGGHNEQFFGPGTRLTVL.

The chain joins TRBV4-1 to TRBJ1-5; a possible D gene is TRBD1 (5 bases). The ends were cut back, 0 bases at V and 7 bases at J, with 13 bases in the middle. CDR3 size: 15 residues. CDR1 and CDR2 from the germline V gene are MGHRA and YSYEKL. The CDR3 nucleotides read TGCGCCAGCAGCCAAGATGAAGGTAGGGGCCAGCCCCAGCATTTT. Translated, it gives CASSQDEGRGQPQHF.

The chain couples TRBV11-2 to TRBJ2-1; unclear D gene. The V end lost 1 base, the J end lost 5 bases, and 6 bases lay between the germline ends. Germline values: CDR1 SGHAT, CDR2 FQNNGV. This CDR3 has 13 residues. The chain's CDR3 is CASSLGTNNEQFF. CDR3 in DNA: TGTGCCAGCAGCTTAGGAACAAACAATGAGCAGTTCTTC.

This sequence joins TRBV10-1 and TRBJ2-1, with 9 bases that match TRBD1. CDR1 and CDR2 from the germline V gene are WNHNN and SYGVQD (reference sequence). The CDR3 contains 15 residues. V lost 6 bases and J lost 3; bases outside the gene matches: 6. In DNA form, the CDR3 reads TGCGCCAGCAGCTCCGGGACAGGGAACTACAATGAGCAGTTCTTC. Its translation: CASSSGTGNYNEQFF.

The chain uses TRBV6-5 and TRBJ2-7, with D tentatively TRBD2 (6 bases). Looked up from germline, CDR1 is MNHEY and CDR2 is SVGAGI. This CDR3 is 15 amino acids long. Trimming stripped 6 bases from V and 0 bases from J, with 15 bases between. The CDR3 sequence is CASSPAGKSSYEQYF. The DNA of the CDR3 is TGTGCCAGCAGCCCTGCGGGGAAAAGCTCCTACGAGCAGTACTTC.

This sequence joins TRBV23-1 and TRBJ1-1, with a weak D call TRBD1 (5 bases). TRBV23-1 is an ORF, with its function uncertain. Trimming removed 1 base at V and 7 bases at J, with 16 bases between. The CDR3 loop spans 15 amino acids. CDR3 sequence reads: CASSQCSSGGDEAFF. As DNA, the CDR3 is TGCGCCAGCAGTCAATGTTCGTCGGGGGGGGATGAAGCTTTCTTT.

The chain employs TRBV7-9 and TRBJ1-2; 10 nucleotides align to TRBD1. After removal of 1 base from V and 8 bases from J, the junction contained 7 bases not matched to a gene. Germline V gene data show CDR1 as SEHNR and CDR2 as FQNEAQ (reference sequence). This CDR3 is built from 15 residues. The CDR3 is CASSLGQGASRGYTF. Written as DNA, the CDR3 is TGTGCCAGCAGCTTAGGACAGGGGGCTTCCCGAGGCTACACCTTC.

The chain links TRBV4-2 to TRBJ2-7; 10 positions match TRBD2. Losses at the gene ends were 3 bases for V and 7 bases for J; bases not matched to a gene: 9. The CDR3 consists of 15 residues. Germline CDR1 LGHNA, CDR2 YNFKEQ. The CDR3 protein is CASSHSAGGPWEQYF. CDR3 bases: TGTGCCAGCAGCCATTCAGCGGGAGGGCCGTGGGAGCAGTACTTC.

This chain uses TRBV30 with TRBJ1-6; tentative D call: TRBD1 (5 bases). This CDR3 has 14 residues. Germline CDR1 and CDR2: GTSNPN and SVGIG (reference sequence). V lost 1 base to trimming and J lost 10 bases, with 14 bases between them. CDR3 sequence reads: CAWSANQGGSPLHF. The CDR3 coding sequence is TGTGCCTGGAGTGCGAACCAGGGAGGATCACCCCTCCACTTT.

The chain recombines TRBV10-3 with TRBJ1-1, with 9 positions matching TRBD1. The CDR3 length is 12 residues. The germline CDR1 and CDR2 sequences are ENHRY and SYGVKD. V trimming: 5 bases; J trimming: 13 bases; junction bases outside the gene matches: 8. CDR3 nucleotides: TGTGCCATCAGTAGACAGGGGGGACGTGGTTTCTTT. Amino acid sequence: CAISRQGGRGFF.

The chain combines TRBV4-1 with TRBJ2-1; TRBD1 might be the D (6 bases). CDR3 size: 16 residues. In germline, CDR1 is MGHRA, CDR2 YSYEKL. Trimming took off 1 base at V and 8 bases at J, with 18 bases between the two ends. This CDR3 reads CASSQGTASRGDEQFF. CDR3 nucleotides: TGCGCCAGCAGCCAAGGGACAGCTTCTAGGGGCGATGAGCAGTTCTTC.

This chain uses TRBV5-1 with TRBJ2-5; 10 nucleotides match TRBD2. The J segment lost 5 bases and the V segment lost 2 bases, leaving 6 bases of the junction unmatched. The CDR3 contains 15 residues. Looked up from germline, CDR1 is SGHRS and CDR2 is YFSETQ. CDR3 DNA: TGCGCCAGCAGCTTCGCTAGCGGGAGTGGGGAGACCCAGTACTTC. It translates to CASSFASGSGETQYF.

The chain has TRBV19 and TRBJ1-5, with TRBD1 identical over 8 bases. This CDR3 has 14 residues. CDR1 LNHDA and CDR2 SQIVND come from the germline V gene (reference sequence). V lost 6 bases to trimming and J lost 7 bases; unmatched junction nucleotides: 8. The CDR3 DNA follows: TGTGCCAGTAGAGCAGGGGGCTTTTTGCAGCCCCAGCATTTT. As protein: CASRAGGFLQPQHF. Looking up the rest from reference TRBV19 and TRBJ1-5 gives the full variable domain: DGGITQSPKYLFRKEGQNVTLSCEQNLNHDAMYWYRQDPGQGLRLIYYSQIVNDFQKGDIAEGYSVSREKKESFPLTVTSAQKNPTAFYLCASRAGGFLQPQHFGDGTRLSIL.

This clone has just a few counts. V and J are TRBV5-1 and TRBJ1-1; 8 nucleotides line up with TRBD1. V gave up 6 bases and J gave up 9 bases; unmatched junction bases: 13. This CDR3 has 14 residues. Germline CDR1 SGHRS, CDR2 YFSETQ. CDR3 in DNA: TGCGCCAGCACCCAGGGTGGACAGGGACCTCAAGCTTTCTTT. Translated: CASTQGGQGPQAFF.

The V and J genes are TRBV10-2 and TRBJ2-7; tentatively, D is TRBD2 (5 bases). The CDR3 loop spans 13 amino acids. Per the germline V gene, CDR1 is WSHSY and CDR2 is SAAADI. Trimming removed 8 bases at V and 4 bases at J, with 15 bases between. The CDR3 protein is CASRTGSTYEQYF. Written as DNA, the CDR3 is TGCGCCAGCCGGACGGGGAGTACATACGAGCAGTACTTC.